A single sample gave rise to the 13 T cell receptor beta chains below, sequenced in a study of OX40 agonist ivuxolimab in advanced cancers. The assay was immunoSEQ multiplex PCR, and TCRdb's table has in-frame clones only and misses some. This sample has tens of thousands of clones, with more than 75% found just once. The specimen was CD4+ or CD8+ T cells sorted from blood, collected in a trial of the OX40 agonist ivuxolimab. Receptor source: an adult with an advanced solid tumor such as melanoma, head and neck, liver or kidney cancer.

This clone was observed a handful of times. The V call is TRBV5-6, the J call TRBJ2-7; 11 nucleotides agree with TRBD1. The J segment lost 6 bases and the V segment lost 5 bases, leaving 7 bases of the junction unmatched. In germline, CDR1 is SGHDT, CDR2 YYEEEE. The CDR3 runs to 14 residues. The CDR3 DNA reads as TGTGCCAGCAGTCCCGGGACAGGGGGTTTCGAGCAGTACTTC. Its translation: CASSPGTGGFEQYF.

CDR3 sequence: CASSSTIYEQYV. As DNA, the CDR3 is TGTGCCAGCAGCTCTACTATTTACGAGCAGTACGTC. The rearrangement links TRBV7-9 to TRBJ2-7; D uncertain. This CDR3 is built from 12 residues. The germline V and J ends were trimmed by 4 bases and 4 bases, with 8 bases remaining between them. Germline V CDR1 and CDR2: SEHNR, FQNEAQ (reference sequence).

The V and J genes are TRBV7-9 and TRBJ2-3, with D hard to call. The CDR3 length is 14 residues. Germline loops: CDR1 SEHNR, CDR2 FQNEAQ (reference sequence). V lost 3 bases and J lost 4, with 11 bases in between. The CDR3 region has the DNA TGTGCCAGCAGCTTCGGTACGGGCGCAGATACGCAGTATTTT. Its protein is CASSFGTGADTQYF.

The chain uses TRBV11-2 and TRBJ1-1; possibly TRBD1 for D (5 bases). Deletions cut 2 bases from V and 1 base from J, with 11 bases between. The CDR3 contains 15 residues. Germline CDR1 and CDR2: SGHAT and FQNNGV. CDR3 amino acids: CASSLRGSKNTEAFF. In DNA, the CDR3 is TGTGCCAGCAGCTTACGGGGCAGCAAGAACACTGAAGCTTTCTTT.

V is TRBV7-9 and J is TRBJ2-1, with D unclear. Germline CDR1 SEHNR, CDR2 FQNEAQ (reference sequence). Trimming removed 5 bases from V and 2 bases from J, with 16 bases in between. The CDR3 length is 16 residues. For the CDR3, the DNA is TGTGCCAGCAGCCCTTCGCAGACCCGTGCCTACAATGAGCAGTTCTTC. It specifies CASSPSQTRAYNEQFF.

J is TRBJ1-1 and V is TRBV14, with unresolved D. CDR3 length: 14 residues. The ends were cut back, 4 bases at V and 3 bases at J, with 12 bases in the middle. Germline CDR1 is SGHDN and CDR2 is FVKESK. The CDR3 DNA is TGTGCCAGCAGCCGTGTATTTGGAGACACTGAAGCTTTCTTT. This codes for CASSRVFGDTEAFF. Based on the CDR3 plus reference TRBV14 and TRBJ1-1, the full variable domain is EAGVTQFPSHSVIEKGQTVTLRCDPISGHDNLYWYRRVMGKEIKFLLHFVKESKQDESGMPNNRFLAERTGGTYSTLKVQPAELEDSGVYFCASSRVFGDTEAFFGQGTRLTVV.

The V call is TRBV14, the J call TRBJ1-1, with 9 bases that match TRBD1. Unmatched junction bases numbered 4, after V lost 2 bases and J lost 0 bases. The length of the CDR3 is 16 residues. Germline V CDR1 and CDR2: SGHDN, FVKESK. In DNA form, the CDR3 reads TGTGCCAGCAGCCAACACAGGGGGCTTCTGAACACTGAAGCTTTCTTT. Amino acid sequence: CASSQHRGLLNTEAFF.

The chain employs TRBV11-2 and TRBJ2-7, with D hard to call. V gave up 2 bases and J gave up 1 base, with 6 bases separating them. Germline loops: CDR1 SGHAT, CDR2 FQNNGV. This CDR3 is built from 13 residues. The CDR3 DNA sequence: TGTGCCAGCAGCTTACAGTCGTCCTACGAGCAGTACTTC. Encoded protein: CASSLQSSYEQYF.

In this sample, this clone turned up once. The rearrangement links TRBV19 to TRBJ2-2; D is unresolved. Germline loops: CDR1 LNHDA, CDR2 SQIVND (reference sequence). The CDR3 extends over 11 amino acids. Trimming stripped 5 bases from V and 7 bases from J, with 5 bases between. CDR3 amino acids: CASSYIGELFF. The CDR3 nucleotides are TGTGCCAGTAGTTATATCGGGGAGCTGTTTTTT.

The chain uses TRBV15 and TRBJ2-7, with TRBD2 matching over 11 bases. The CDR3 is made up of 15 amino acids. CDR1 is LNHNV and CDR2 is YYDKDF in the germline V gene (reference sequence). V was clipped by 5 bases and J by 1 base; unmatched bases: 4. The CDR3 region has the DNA TGTGCCACCAGCCCGGGACTAGCGGTTTCCTACGAGCAGTACTTC. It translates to CATSPGLAVSYEQYF. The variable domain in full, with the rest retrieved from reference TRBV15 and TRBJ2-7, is DAMVIQNPRYQVTQFGKPVTLSCSQTLNHNVMYWYQQKSSQAPKLLFHYYDKDFNNEADTPDNFQSRRPNTSFCFLDIRSPGLGDTAMYLCATSPGLAVSYEQYFGPGTRLTVT.

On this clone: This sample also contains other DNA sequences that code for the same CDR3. DNA of the CDR3: TGTGCCAGCAGCCCAGGACAGGCTCCCTACGAGCAATACGTC. Translating gives CASSPGQAPYEQYV. The chain recombines TRBV13 with TRBJ2-7; 7 positions match TRBD1. The CDR3 totals 14 residues. CDR1 is PRHDT and CDR2 is FYEKMQ in the germline V gene (reference sequence).

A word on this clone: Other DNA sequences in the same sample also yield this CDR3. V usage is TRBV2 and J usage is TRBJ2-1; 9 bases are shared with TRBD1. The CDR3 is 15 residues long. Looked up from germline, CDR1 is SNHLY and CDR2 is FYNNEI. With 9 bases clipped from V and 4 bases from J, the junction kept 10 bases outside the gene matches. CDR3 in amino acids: CASRIGTGYYNEQFF. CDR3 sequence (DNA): TGTGCCAGTAGGATCGGGACAGGGTATTACAATGAGCAGTTCTTC. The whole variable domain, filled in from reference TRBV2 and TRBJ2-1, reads EPEVTQTPSHQVTQMGQEVILRCVPISNHLYFYWYRQILGQKVEFLVSFYNNEISEKSEIFDDQFSVERPDGSNFTLKIRSTKLEDSAMYFCASRIGTGYYNEQFFGPGTRLTVL.

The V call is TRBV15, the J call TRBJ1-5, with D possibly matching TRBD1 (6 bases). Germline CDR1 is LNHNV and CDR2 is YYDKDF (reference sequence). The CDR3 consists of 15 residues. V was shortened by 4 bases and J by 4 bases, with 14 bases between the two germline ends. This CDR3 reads CATSITRGGNQPQHF. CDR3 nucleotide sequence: TGTGCCACCAGCATCACCAGGGGAGGAAATCAGCCCCAGCATTTT.